Below are 27 T cell receptor beta chains sequenced from a single sample in a study of regulatory T cells in long-lasting Graves disease. Relying on iRepertoire HTBI primers and Arm-PCR of CDR3 regions, the team built TCR beta libraries. One entry per CDR3 protein results from TCRdb running MiXCR on the multiplex PCR reads. The sample carries 530,000 or so distinct CDR3 sequences, 13% recorded once. The time point is: newly diagnosed GD, antithyroid drugs for less than 3 months. With RNA extracted from PBMCs as input, the TCR library was made. The same sample was also studied in work on T cells in Graves' hyperthyroidism and ophthalmopathy.

Sequences were derived from peripheral blood mononuclear cells (PBMCs), sampled at new diagnosis, from a patient treated with antithyroid drugs. The receptor source for this set is a man aged 30-40 years with Graves disease.

This chain links TRBV18 with TRBJ2-7; 8 bases match TRBD2. Germline V gene lookup returns CDR1 KGHSH and CDR2 LQKENI. The V gene end was trimmed by 3 bases and the J gene end by 3 bases; junction bases not matched to a gene: 7. The CDR3 runs 15 residues. CDR3 DNA sequence: TGTGCCAGCTCACCGACGACTAGCGCCCACTACGAGCAGTACTTC. Protein: CASSPTTSAHYEQYF.

J is TRBJ2-2 and V is TRBV11-3, with 10 positions matching TRBD1. CDR3 size: 15 residues. The V gene end was trimmed by 5 bases and the J gene end by 7 bases; junction bases not matched to a gene: 7. Germline V CDR1 and CDR2: SGHNT, YENEEA. This CDR3 is CASSRRQGAGGELFF. Written as DNA, the CDR3 is TGTGCCAGCAGCCGACGACAGGGGGCTGGCGGGGAGCTGTTTTTT.

Ten or more counts support this clonotype. The chain joins TRBV6-2 or TRBV6-3 to TRBJ2-1, with D tentatively TRBD1 or TRBD2 (5 bases each). Germline V CDR1 and CDR2: MNHEY, SVGEGT. The CDR3 has 15 residues. Trimming removed 3 bases at V and 1 base at J, with 10 bases between. The CDR3 sequence: CASSYRGPSYNEQFF. CDR3 DNA: TGTGCCAGCAGTTATCGGGGCCCTTCCTACAATGAGCAGTTCTTC.

This chain joins TRBV12-3 or TRBV12-4 and TRBJ2-3; the match to TRBD2 covers 12 bases. V was pared by 4 bases and J by 5 bases, with 10 bases of the junction left unmatched. The CDR3 totals 17 residues. This chain's CDR3 is CASSSPLAGGPLDTQYF. DNA of the CDR3: TGTGCCAGCAGTTCTCCCCTAGCGGGAGGGCCGTTAGATACGCAGTATTTT.

The chain recombines TRBV5-1 with TRBJ2-1; D is possibly TRBD1 (6 bases). Germline V gene sequence: CDR1 SGHRS, CDR2 YFSETQ. V lost 4 bases and J lost 6, with 14 bases in between. This CDR3 has 14 amino acids. In nucleotides, the CDR3 is TGCGCCAGCAGCACTGGGGGCACACCCAATGAGCAGTTCTTC. Translation gives CASSTGGTPNEQFF.

This clonotype was seen repeatedly, ten times or more. The V and J genes are TRBV19 and TRBJ1-1; no definite D call. Trimming pared 7 bases from V and 1 base from J, leaving 7 bases between. Germline V gene sequence: CDR1 LNHDA, CDR2 SQIVND (reference sequence). CDR3 length equals 12 residues. CDR3 in DNA: TGTGCCAGTACTGTGTCGAACACTGAAGCTTTCTTT. This encodes CASTVSNTEAFF. The variable domain in full, completed from reference TRBV19 and TRBJ1-1, reads DGGITQSPKYLFRKEGQNVTLSCEQNLNHDAMYWYRQDPGQGLRLIYYSQIVNDFQKGDIAEGYSVSREKKESFPLTVTSAQKNPTAFYLCASTVSNTEAFFGQGTRLTVV.

Many counts were recorded for this clonotype. The rearrangement joins TRBV6-1 to TRBJ2-7, with D possibly being TRBD2 (5 bases). The CDR3 covers 15 residues. From germline, CDR1 is MNHNS and CDR2 SASEGT. V was cut by 4 bases and J by 0 bases, with 13 bases left in between. The CDR3 nucleotides are TGTGCCAGCAGTGCCCGGAGCGGAATCTCCTACGAGCAGTACTTC. Its protein product is CASSARSGISYEQYF.

This clonotype has just a few counts. The chain links TRBV12-3 or TRBV12-4 to TRBJ1-2, with TRBD1 as a possible D gene (6 bases). V was pared by 4 bases and J by 0 bases, with 15 bases between. This CDR3 has 16 amino acids. The DNA of the CDR3 is TGTGCCAGCAGTTCGCAGGGGCCGGACCCTAACTATGGCTACACCTTC. It codes for CASSSQGPDPNYGYTF.

Concerning this clonotype itself: This may be a read error, as it is one base from a much larger clone. The V and J genes are TRBV2 and TRBJ1-2, with TRBD1 matching 7 bases. This CDR3 has 14 amino acids. J lost 4 bases, V lost 6 bases, and 8 bases had no gene match. CDR1 is SNHLY, CDR2 FYNNEI, per germline. The CDR3 bases are TGTGCCAGCAGATCCCCACAGGGGCCCTATGGCTACACCTTC. Translating it yields CASRSPQGPYGYTF.

This clonotype was seen only a few times. The V and J genes are TRBV14 and TRBJ2-1, with D perhaps TRBD1 or TRBD2 (6 bases each). The DNA end favors TRBJ2-5, so the J call may be wrong. The germline V gene has CDR1 SGHDN and CDR2 FVKESK. The CDR3 contains 15 residues. The CDR3 reads CASSPRRDNQETQYF. The CDR3 coding sequence is TGTGCCAGCAGCCCGAGGCGGGACAACCAAGAGACCCAGTACTTC.

The V gene is TRBV6-2 or TRBV6-3, the J gene TRBJ2-3; D call uncertain. CDR1 and CDR2 (germline): MNHEY, SVGEGT. The CDR3 has 14 amino acids. Trimming cost V 4 bases and J 4 bases, with 12 bases left between them. The DNA of the CDR3 is TGTGCCAGCAGTTCTCAATCGGCGGCAGATACGCAGTATTTT. Translating it yields CASSSQSAADTQYF.

This clonotype was found many times. The V call is TRBV12-3 or TRBV12-4, the J call TRBJ2-7; TRBD2 aligns across 8 bases. This CDR3 contains 15 residues. Trimming removed 6 bases from V and 0 bases from J; junction bases left unmatched: 7. The CDR3 DNA follows: TGTGCCAGCAGACCCGCACTAGCGGACTCCTACGAGCAGTACTTC. It codes for CASRPALADSYEQYF.

In this sample, this clonotype turned up many times. This chain uses TRBV27 with TRBJ1-3, with 8 bases identical to TRBD1. V lost 5 bases to trimming and J lost 3 bases; unmatched junction nucleotides: 12. The CDR3 extends over 17 amino acids. From germline, CDR1 is MNHEY and CDR2 SMNVEV (reference sequence). CDR3 DNA sequence: TGTGCCAGCAGTCCACTCGACAGGGGCATAATTGGAAACACCATATATTTT. Protein: CASSPLDRGIIGNTIYF.

This clonotype was picked up many times. The chain carries TRBV10-3 and TRBJ1-1, with 7 bases identical to TRBD1. The CDR3 spans 14 residues. Germline CDR1 ENHRY, CDR2 SYGVKD. V gave up 8 bases and J gave up 1 base; unmatched junction bases: 7. DNA for the CDR3: TGTGCCATCCGAGCCGGGACAGCGAACACTGAAGCTTTCTTT. This sequence encodes CAIRAGTANTEAFF.

This clonotype was observed a few times. Compared with germline, one end of the junction differs, possibly owing to a read error. V usage is TRBV5-1 and J usage is TRBJ2-1; 7 bases map to TRBD2. The length of the CDR3 is 17 residues. Germline values: CDR1 SGHRS, CDR2 YFSETQ. The CDR3 DNA reads as TGTGCCAGCAGCCAATTTCTACGCGGGAGCTCCTACAATGAGCAGTTCTTC. Protein sequence: CASSQFLRGSSYNEQFF.

Remarks on this clonotype: A read error is likely here: a far larger clone is one base away. V and J are TRBV6-1 and TRBJ2-3; D perhaps matches TRBD2 (6 bases). This CDR3 comprises 15 residues. The germline V gene has CDR1 MNHNS and CDR2 SASEGT. The CDR3 DNA reads as TGTGCCAACAGTTTTTTCCCGGGGGTCCGGGATACGCAGTATTTT. Translating it yields CANSFFPGVRDTQYF.

The chain employs TRBV12-3 or TRBV12-4 and TRBJ2-3; D is undetermined. This CDR3 has 15 residues. V lost 4 bases, J lost 0 bases, and 11 bases lay in between. CDR3: CASSSLLRSTDTQYF. As DNA, the CDR3 is TGTGCCAGCAGTTCCCTCCTTCGCAGCACAGATACGCAGTATTTT.

This clonotype came up a few times. The rearrangement links TRBV20-1 to TRBJ2-7; 14 bases match TRBD2. Germline V CDR1 and CDR2: DFQATT, SNEGSKA (reference sequence). V was clipped by 2 bases and J by 10 bases; unmatched bases: 7. The CDR3 is made up of 14 amino acids. As DNA, the CDR3 is TGCAGTGCTAGAACACCCGGGACTAGCGGGAGTCAGTACTTC. It yields the protein CSARTPGTSGSQYF.

The chain combines TRBV6-1 with TRBJ1-2; no reliable D call. This CDR3 is 14 amino acids long. Germline loops: CDR1 MNHNS, CDR2 SASEGT. Trimming pared 8 bases from V and 6 bases from J, leaving 19 bases between. The CDR3 is CASGETDGRDGYTF. The DNA of the CDR3 is TGTGCCAGCGGAGAAACGGACGGACGCGATGGCTACACCTTC.

This clonotype has a handful of counts. J is TRBJ2-2 and V is TRBV6-1, with a tentative D call TRBD2 (6 bases). Germline V lookup: CDR1 MNHNS, CDR2 SASEGT. This CDR3 spans 15 amino acids. Trimming left V 4 bases short and J 6 bases short, with 15 bases between. CDR3 protein: CASSGGLTRAGELFF. DNA for the CDR3: TGTGCCAGCAGTGGGGGACTCACCCGAGCCGGGGAGCTGTTTTTT.

This clonotype was seen at least ten times. This chain connects TRBV12-3 or TRBV12-4 to TRBJ2-4; 8 nucleotides agree with TRBD2. The CDR3 runs 15 residues. V was pared by 6 bases and J by 2 bases, with 6 bases of the junction left unmatched. The CDR3 is CASSPGGVTKNIQYF. The CDR3 DNA follows: TGTGCCAGCAGCCCCGGGGGGGTAACCAAAAACATTCAGTACTTC.

This clonotype was counted at least ten times. This chain's CDR3 is CSAFSTSGSRAYEQYF. The CDR3 DNA follows: TGCAGTGCTTTCTCGACTAGCGGGAGTAGGGCCTACGAGCAGTACTTC. V and J are TRBV20-1 and TRBJ2-7, with 12 bases fitting TRBD2. Germline CDR1 reads DFQATT; CDR2 reads SNEGSKA (reference sequence). Trimming took 5 bases from V and 2 from J; bases not matched to a gene: 10. The CDR3 spans 16 residues.

J is TRBJ2-1 and V is TRBV7-9; D possibly corresponds to TRBD2 (5 bases). V was clipped by 1 base and J by 2 bases, with 18 bases between them. The germline gives CDR1 SEHNR, CDR2 FQNEAQ (reference sequence). This CDR3 has 18 amino acids. DNA for the CDR3: TGTGCCAGCAGCTTAGTGAGGAGTTGGACTCTCACCTACAATGAGCAGTTCTTC. It yields the protein CASSLVRSWTLTYNEQFF.

J is TRBJ1-3 and V is TRBV19; D remains ambiguous. Germline V CDR1 and CDR2: LNHDA, SQIVND (reference sequence). V lost 6 bases and J lost 0, with 15 bases in between. The length of the CDR3 is 16 residues. The chain's CDR3 is CASRPSDAASGNTIYF. The CDR3 DNA reads as TGTGCCAGTAGACCCTCAGACGCAGCCTCTGGAAACACCATATATTTT.

This clonotype was seen repeatedly, ten times or more. This sequence joins TRBV11-2 and TRBJ2-2, with a possible D match to TRBD2 (6 bases). V lost 3 bases to trimming and J lost 3 bases, with 17 bases between them. This CDR3 comprises 17 residues. Looked up from germline, CDR1 is SGHAT and CDR2 is FQNNGV. In DNA, the CDR3 is TGTGCCAGCAGCTTGGGGGGTGGGGCCGCCGACACCGGGGAGCTGTTTTTT. Encoded protein: CASSLGGGAADTGELFF. The full variable domain, in which reference TRBV11-2 and TRBJ2-2 provide the parts outside the CDR3, is EAGVAQSPRYKIIEKRQSVAFWCNPISGHATLYWYQQILGQGPKLLIQFQNNGVVDDSQLPKDRFSAERLKGVDSTLKIQPAKLEDSAVYLCASSLGGGAADTGELFFGEGSRLTVL.

This rearrangement joins TRBV5-1 to TRBJ1-1, with unresolved D. The V and J ends lost 3 bases and 0 bases respectively, with 21 bases between them. Germline V gives CDR1 SGHRS, CDR2 YFSETQ. The CDR3 runs 18 residues. The CDR3 protein is CASSSIGVNQSMNTEAFF. CDR3 in DNA: TGCGCCAGCAGCTCAATCGGGGTCAACCAATCGATGAACACTGAAGCTTTCTTT.

This clonotype was detected ten times or more. The V call is TRBV15, the J call TRBJ2-1; unclear D gene. The CDR3 sequence is 15 residues long. In germline, CDR1 is LNHNV, CDR2 YYDKDF (reference sequence). The ends were cut back, 0 bases at V and 2 bases at J, with 8 bases in the middle. The CDR3 coding sequence is TGTGCCACCAGCAGAGATGCGGCCCCCTACAATGAGCAGTTCTTC. It encodes CATSRDAAPYNEQFF.